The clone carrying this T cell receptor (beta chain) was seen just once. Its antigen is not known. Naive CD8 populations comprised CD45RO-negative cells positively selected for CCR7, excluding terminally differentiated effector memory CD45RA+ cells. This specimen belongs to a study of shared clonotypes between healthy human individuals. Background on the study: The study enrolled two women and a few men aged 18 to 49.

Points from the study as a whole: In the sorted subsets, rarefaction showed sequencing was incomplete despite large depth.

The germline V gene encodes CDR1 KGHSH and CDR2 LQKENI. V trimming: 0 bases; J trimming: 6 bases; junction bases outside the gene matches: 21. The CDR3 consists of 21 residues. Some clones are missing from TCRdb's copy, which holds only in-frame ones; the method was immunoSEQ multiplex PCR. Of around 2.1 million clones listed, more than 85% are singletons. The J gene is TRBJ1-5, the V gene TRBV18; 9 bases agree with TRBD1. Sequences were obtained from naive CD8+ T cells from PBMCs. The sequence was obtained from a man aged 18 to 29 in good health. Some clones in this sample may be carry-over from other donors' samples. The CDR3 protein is CASSPPSLGDPGQGMGQPQHF. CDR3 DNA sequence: TGTGCCAGCTCACCACCGAGTTTGGGGGATCCGGGACAGGGCATGGGTCAGCCCCAGCATTTT. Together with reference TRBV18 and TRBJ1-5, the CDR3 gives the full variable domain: NAGVMQNPRHLVRRRGQEARLRCSPMKGHSHVYWYRQLPEEGLKFMVYLQKENIIDESGMPKERFSAEFPKEGPSILRIQQVVRGDSAAYFCASSPPSLGDPGQGMGQPQHFGDGTRLSIL.